This TCR beta chain stems from a study of cytomegalovirus exposure and HLA in healthy donors. Study overall: Of around 400 genotyped donors, more than 65% grouped in the Caucasian-associated ancestry cluster. Notes on the study in general: TCR beta chains numbering more than 150 were designated cytomegalovirus-associated. An analysis was carried out later, and it reportedly showed fewer N-insertions in an Asian-associated ancestry cluster than the 666-donor mean. The likely explanation for a cluster of highly shared sequence variants was sequencing artifact.

Germline V gene data show CDR1 as SGDLS and CDR2 as YYNGEE. V lost 1 base and J 8 bases, leaving 4 bases between the germline ends. There are 12 residues in the CDR3. Primers included in the PCR were 60 Vbeta and 13 Jbeta primers. Method: immunoSEQ multiplex PCR; TCRdb's copy keeps in-frame clones and lacks some. The table records approximately 120,000 clones, about 84% of them present only once. With regard to this clone: Its antigen is currently unknown.

Sequenced: PBMCs. V gene TRBV9 combines with J gene TRBJ1-6; no reliable D call. This receptor was taken from a man between 40 and 49 years old in good health and CMV-seronegative. The CDR3 loop reads CASSVLDSPLHF. The CDR3 DNA follows: TGTGCCAGCAGCGTACTCGATTCACCCCTCCACTTT.